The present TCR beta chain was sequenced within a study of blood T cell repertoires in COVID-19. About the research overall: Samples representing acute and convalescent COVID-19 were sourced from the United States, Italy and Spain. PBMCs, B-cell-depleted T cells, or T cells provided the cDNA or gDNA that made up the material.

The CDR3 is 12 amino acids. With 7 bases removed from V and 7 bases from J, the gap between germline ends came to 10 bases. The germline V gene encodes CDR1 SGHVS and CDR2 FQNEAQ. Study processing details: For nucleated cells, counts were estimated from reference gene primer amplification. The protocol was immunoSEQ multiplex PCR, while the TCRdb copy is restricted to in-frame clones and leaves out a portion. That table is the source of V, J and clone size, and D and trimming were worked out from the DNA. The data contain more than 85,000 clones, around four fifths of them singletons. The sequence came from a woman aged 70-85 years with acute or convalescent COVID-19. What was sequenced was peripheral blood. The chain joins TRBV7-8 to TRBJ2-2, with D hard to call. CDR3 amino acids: CASTWFSGELFF. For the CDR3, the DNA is TGTGCCAGCACCTGGTTTAGCGGGGAGCTGTTTTTT.